The rows below give T cell receptor beta chains drawn from one sample of a study of T-cell reconstitution after alpha-beta-depleted transplantation in children. TCRdb analysed the PCR reads with MiXCR anew, one entry per CDR3 protein. The profile shows some 500,000 distinct CDR3 sequences, about 16% of them singletons. This material consisted of PBMCs from the stem cell graft donor, taken from the stem cell graft. The receptors come from a human donor who donated a stem cell graft to a child with acute lymphoblastic leukemia. The CDR3 runs from the conserved cysteine through the conserved F or W. D genes are given only for firm matches. Not all rows give a size; the values are once, few, many and, for expanded clones, a class.

d_gene	abundance	v_gene	j_gene	CDR3aa	CDR3nt
TRBD2	NA	TRBV12-3/TRBV12-4	TRBJ2-3	CASSTRRQKRERGDTQYF	TGTGCCAGCAGTACCAGGCGGCAAAAGCGGGAGCGGGGAGATACGCAGTATTTT
TRBD1	few	TRBV6-5	TRBJ1-4	CASSWGRGGELFF	TGTGCCAGCAGTTGGGGCAGGGGGGGAGAACTGTTTTTT
TRBD1	few	TRBV20-1	TRBJ2-4	CSAARGRGAKNIQYF	TGCAGTGCTGCCAGGGGGCGCGGGGCCAAAAACATTCAGTACTTC
TRBD1	few	TRBV6-2/TRBV6-3	TRBJ1-1	CASSGIAHRKSYRGINEAFF	TGTGCCAGCTCGGGGATAGCGCACCGAAAATCTTACAGGGGTATCAATGAAGCTTTCTTT
NA	NA	TRBV12-3/TRBV12-4	TRBJ2-1	CASSSQGFLNEQFF	TGTGCCAGCAGTTCACAGGGTTTCTTGAATGAGCAGTTCTTC
NA	medium-sized	TRBV5-1	TRBJ1-1	CASSLVVNTEAFF	TGCGCCAGCAGCTTGGTGGTTAACACTGAAGCTTTCTTT
TRBD2	few	TRBV7-8	TRBJ2-7	CASSLWRLAGSPPYEQYF	TGTGCCAGCAGCTTATGGCGACTAGCGGGATCGCCCCCCTACGAGCAGTACTTC
TRBD1	few	TRBV5-1	TRBJ2-5	CASSLTGGASGETQYF	TGCGCCAGCAGCTTAACAGGGGGCGCTTCAGGAGAGACCCAGTACTTC
TRBD1	NA	TRBV24-1	TRBJ2-5	CATSDSGTGHQETQYF	TGTGCCACCAGTGATTCGGGGACAGGGCACCAAGAGACCCAGTACTTC
NA	NA	TRBV6-5	TRBJ2-7	CASSKQGDEQYF	TGTGCCAGCAGTAAACAGGGTGACGAGCAGTACTTC
TRBD1	NA	TRBV29-1	TRBJ2-1	CSAGQGAREQFF	TGCAGCGCCGGACAGGGGGCACGAGAGCAGTTCTTC
TRBD2	NA	TRBV20-1	TRBJ2-7	CSALSGSSYEQYF	TGCAGTGCTCTCAGCGGGAGCTCCTACGAGCAGTACTTC
TRBD1	NA	TRBV7-8	TRBJ1-1	CASSFYRGNTEAFF	TGTGCCAGCAGCTTTTACAGGGGGAACACTGAAGCTTTCTTT
NA	NA	TRBV12-3/TRBV12-4	TRBJ2-7	CASARIYEQYF	TGTGCCAGCGCACGGATTTACGAGCAGTACTTC
TRBD1	few	TRBV5-1	TRBJ1-6	CASRFEDRGNSPLHF	TGCGCCAGCAGATTTGAGGACAGGGGAAACTCACCCCTCCACTTT